These T cell receptor beta chains were read from a single sample in a study of regulatory T cells in long-lasting Graves disease. TCRdb called the multiplex PCR reads again in MiXCR, with one record for every CDR3 protein. The sample holds about 200,000 distinct CDR3 sequences; around a fifth are singletons and the top ten take 10% to 15%. The sample was also reused in another study, on T cells in Graves' hyperthyroidism and ophthalmopathy.

Sequences were derived from peripheral blood mononuclear cells (PBMCs), sampled at new diagnosis, from a patient treated with antithyroid drugs. Receptors were obtained from a woman in her thirties with Graves disease. Both conserved end residues are part of each CDR3. A D gene is named only where the DNA matches it firmly. Where a row states a size, it is once, few, many or the class of an expanded clone; other rows omit it.

abundance,j_gene,len,d_gene,v_gene,CDR3aa,CDR3nt
NA,TRBJ1-6,13,NA,TRBV2,CASSEAVGSPLHF,TGTGCCAGCAGTGAAGCGGTGGGCTCACCCCTCCACTTT
few,TRBJ1-2,14,NA,TRBV12-3/TRBV12-4,CASTGDAETYGYTF,TGTGCCAGCACAGGGGACGCCGAGACCTATGGCTACACCTTC
many,TRBJ2-3,14,NA,TRBV7-9,CASSLLGGTDTQYF,TGTGCCAGCAGCTTGTTAGGGGGCACAGATACGCAGTATTTT
many,TRBJ2-2,13,NA,TRBV29-1,CSVDAGNTGELFF,TGCAGCGTTGATGCTGGAAACACCGGGGAGCTGTTTTTT
few,TRBJ1-1,17,NA,TRBV4-1,CASSRIASLTVHTEAFF,TGCGCCAGCAGCCGGATCGCCTCATTGACAGTTCACACTGAAGCTTTCTTT
many,TRBJ2-2,15,TRBD2,TRBV7-7,CASSSLAGATGELFF,TGTGCTAGCAGCTCCCTAGCGGGGGCCACCGGGGAGCTGTTTTTT
many,TRBJ2-3,16,TRBD2,TRBV18,CASSPVASGHRDTQYF,TGTGCCAGCTCACCAGTCGCTAGCGGGCACAGAGATACGCAGTATTTT
many,TRBJ2-3,15,NA,TRBV20-1,CSARDVRTSTDTQYF,TGCAGTGCTAGAGATGTGCGGACTAGCACAGATACGCAGTATTTT
many,TRBJ2-3,13,NA,TRBV3-1,CASSQDGRGTQYF,TGTGCCAGCAGCCAAGACGGGAGAGGCACGCAGTATTTT
many,TRBJ1-5,13,NA,TRBV7-9,CASSLDYSGPQHF,TGTGCCAGCAGCTTAGACTACAGCGGCCCCCAGCATTTT
NA,TRBJ2-7,14,TRBD1,TRBV11-2,CASSPPGQGNEQYF,TGTGCCAGCAGCCCGCCGGGACAGGGAAACGAGCAGTACTTC
many,TRBJ1-2,15,TRBD1,TRBV29-1,CSVDRAGGYNYGYTF,TGCAGCGTTGATCGCGCAGGGGGATATAACTATGGCTACACCTTC
many,TRBJ1-2,13,TRBD1,TRBV3-1,CASSHRQGDGYTF,TGTGCCAGCAGCCACCGACAGGGCGATGGCTACACCTTC
many,TRBJ2-4,14,TRBD1,TRBV27,CASALQGRRNIQYF,TGTGCCAGCGCATTACAGGGGCGGAGAAACATTCAGTACTTC